The T cell receptor beta chain under discussion was sequenced for a study of blood T cell repertoires in COVID-19. Study overall: PBMCs, B-cell-depleted T cells, or T cells provided the cDNA or gDNA that made up the material.

Germline V gene lookup returns CDR1 LNHDA and CDR2 SQIVND (reference sequence). There are 14 residues in the CDR3. J lost 4 bases, V lost 7 bases, and 8 bases had no gene match. Only in-frame clones appear in the TCRdb table, and some are missing; sequencing was by immunoSEQ multiplex PCR. The sample holds approximately 300,000 clones, more than 70% seen once. The rearrangement uses TRBV19 and TRBJ2-3, with 7 bases matching TRBD1. The TCR originated in a young man who had recovered from COVID-19. Sequenced input: peripheral blood. CDR3 region: CASTPGQNPDTQYF. As DNA, the CDR3 is TGTGCCAGTACGCCGGGACAGAACCCAGATACGCAGTATTTT.